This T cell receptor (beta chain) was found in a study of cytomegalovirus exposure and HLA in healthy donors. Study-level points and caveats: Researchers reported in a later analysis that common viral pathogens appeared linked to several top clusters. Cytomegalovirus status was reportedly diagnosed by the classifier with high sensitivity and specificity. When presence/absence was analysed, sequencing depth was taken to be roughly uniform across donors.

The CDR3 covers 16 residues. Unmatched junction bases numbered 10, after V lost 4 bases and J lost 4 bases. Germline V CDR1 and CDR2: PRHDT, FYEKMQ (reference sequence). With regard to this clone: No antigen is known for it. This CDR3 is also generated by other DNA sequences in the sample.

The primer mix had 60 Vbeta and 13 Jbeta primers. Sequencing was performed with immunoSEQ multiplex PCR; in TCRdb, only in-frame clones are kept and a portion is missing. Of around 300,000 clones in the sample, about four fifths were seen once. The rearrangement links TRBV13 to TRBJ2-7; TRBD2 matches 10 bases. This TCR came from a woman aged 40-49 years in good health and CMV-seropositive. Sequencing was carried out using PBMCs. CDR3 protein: CASSSPGLAGVYEQYF. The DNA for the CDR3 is TGTGCCAGCAGCTCCCCCGGGCTAGCGGGAGTTTACGAGCAGTACTTC.